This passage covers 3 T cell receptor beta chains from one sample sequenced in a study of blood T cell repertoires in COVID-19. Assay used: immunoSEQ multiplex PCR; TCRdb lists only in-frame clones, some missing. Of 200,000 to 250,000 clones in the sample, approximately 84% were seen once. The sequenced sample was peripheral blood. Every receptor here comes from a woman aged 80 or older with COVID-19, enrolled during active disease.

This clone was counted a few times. In nucleotides, the CDR3 is TGCGCCAGCAGTGAACAGGGCAAGAATGAAAAACTGTTTTTT. Its protein product is CASSEQGKNEKLFF. The chain links TRBV10-2 to TRBJ1-4, with TRBD1 as a possible D gene (6 bases). V gave up 3 bases and J gave up 5 bases, with 10 bases separating them. Per the germline V gene, CDR1 is WSHSY and CDR2 is SAAADI. The CDR3 loop spans 14 amino acids.

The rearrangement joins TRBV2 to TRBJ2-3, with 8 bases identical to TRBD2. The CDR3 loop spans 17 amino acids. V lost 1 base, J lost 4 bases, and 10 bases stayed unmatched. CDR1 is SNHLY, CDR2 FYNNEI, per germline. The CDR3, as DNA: TGTGCCAGCAGTGAAGGGAATGCGGGGGGTGTGTCAGATACGCAGTATTTT. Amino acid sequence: CASSEGNAGGVSDTQYF.

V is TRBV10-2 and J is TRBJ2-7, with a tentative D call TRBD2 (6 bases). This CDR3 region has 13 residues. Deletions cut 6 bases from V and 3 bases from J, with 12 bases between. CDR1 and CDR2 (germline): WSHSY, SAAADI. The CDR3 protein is CASRLADYYEQYF. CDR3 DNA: TGCGCCAGCAGATTAGCGGACTACTACGAGCAGTACTTC.